This is a list of T cell receptor beta chains from one sample in a study of blood T cell repertoires in COVID-19. Method: immunoSEQ multiplex PCR; TCRdb's copy keeps in-frame clones and lacks some. Found here are approximately 350,000 clones, less than 90% of them singletons; the top ten hold just over 7%. The sample consisted of peripheral blood. Receptor source: a woman in her fifties or sixties with COVID-19, enrolled during active disease. Both conserved end residues are part of each CDR3. Each record gives: V gene, D gene, J gene, CDR3 protein, CDR3 DNA. A D gene is named only where the DNA matches it firmly.

TRBV7-3	-	TRBJ2-7	CASSPQEGSYEQYF	TGTGCCAGCAGCCCACAGGAGGGTTCCTACGAGCAGTACTTC
TRBV5-1	-	TRBJ2-5	CASSLAQLKETQYF	TGCGCCAGCAGCTTGGCTCAACTTAAAGAGACCCAGTACTTC
TRBV19	TRBD1	TRBJ2-3	CASSFQRQGLSTDTQYF	TGTGCCAGTAGTTTCCAAAGACAGGGGCTCAGCACAGATACGCAGTATTTT
TRBV10-3	TRBD1	TRBJ2-7	CAIIARGQGPYEQYF	TGTGCCATCATCGCCAGGGGACAGGGACCCTACGAGCAGTACTTC
TRBV30	-	TRBJ1-3	CAWRTAGNTIYF	TGTGCCTGGAGGACAGCTGGAAACACCATATATTTT
TRBV7-8	-	TRBJ2-7	CASSSSLFSYEQYF	TGTGCCAGCAGCTCTTCGTTATTCTCCTACGAGCAGTACTTC
TRBV20-1	TRBD2	TRBJ2-3	CSASIAGGRDTQYF	TGCAGTGCTAGTATAGCGGGGGGGAGAGATACGCAGTATTTT
TRBV5-6	-	TRBJ2-2	CASSYGTPNTGELFF	TGTGCCAGCAGCTACGGGACTCCTAACACCGGGGAGCTGTTTTTT
TRBV2	-	TRBJ1-1	CASSEPGVAEAFF	TGTGCCAGCAGTGAGCCAGGGGTCGCTGAAGCTTTCTTT
TRBV30	TRBD2	TRBJ2-1	CAWTPGGVRNEQFF	TGTGCCTGGACCCCGGGGGGGGTACGGAATGAGCAGTTCTTC
TRBV6-2/TRBV6-3	TRBD2	TRBJ2-7	CASSSSGGTYEQYF	TGTGCCAGCAGCTCTAGCGGGGGGACCTACGAGCAGTACTTC
TRBV3-1/TRBV3-2	TRBD1	TRBJ1-1	CASSVGQGTYTEAFF	TGTGCCAGCAGCGTGGGACAGGGTACGTACACTGAAGCTTTCTTT
TRBV29-1	-	TRBJ2-3	CSVDRGVDTQYF	TGCAGCGTTGACAGGGGTGTAGATACGCAGTATTTT
TRBV5-6	TRBD1	TRBJ2-1	CASSATGDRYNEQFF	TGTGCCAGCAGCGCGACAGGGGATCGTTACAATGAGCAGTTCTTC
TRBV21-1	-	TRBJ1-4	CASSKPSGFVEKLFF	TGTGCCAGCAGCAAACCCTCGGGGTTTGTTGAAAAACTGTTTTTT
TRBV25-1	-	TRBJ1-2	CASSATGYDYGYTF	TGTGCCAGCAGTGCGACAGGCTATGACTATGGCTACACCTTC
TRBV5-5	TRBD1	TRBJ2-2	CASSSSTGWAGELFF	TGTGCCAGCAGCTCATCGACAGGGTGGGCCGGGGAGCTGTTTTTT
TRBV30	-	TRBJ2-7	CAWSQGLGYEQYF	TGTGCCTGGAGTCAGGGTTTAGGCTACGAGCAGTACTTC
TRBV11-2	-	TRBJ1-6	CASSKEGVGNSPLHF	TGTGCCAGCAGCAAAGAAGGGGTAGGTAATTCACCCCTCCACTTT
TRBV4-1	-	TRBJ2-1	CASSQEAGSTYNEQFF	TGCGCCAGCAGCCAAGAGGCAGGGTCAACCTACAATGAGCAGTTCTTC
TRBV9	TRBD1	TRBJ2-2	CASSVAHFPGQSFSDFGGELFF	TGTGCCAGCAGCGTAGCCCATTTTCCGGGACAGTCCTTTTCCGACTTTGGCGGGGAGCTGTTTTTT
TRBV7-3	TRBD1	TRBJ2-7	CASSVGTGNEQYF	TGTGCCAGCAGCGTAGGGACAGGGAACGAGCAGTACTTC
TRBV12-3/TRBV12-4	-	TRBJ2-1	CASSFGLANEQFF	TGTGCCAGCAGTTTTGGTCTAGCCAATGAGCAGTTCTTC
TRBV14	TRBD1	TRBJ2-7	CASSHRDYRGPTYEQYF	TGTGCCAGCAGCCACCGCGATTACAGGGGACCTACCTACGAGCAGTACTTC
TRBV15	-	TRBJ1-4	CATSRDFREKLFF	TGTGCCACCAGCAGAGATTTCAGAGAAAAACTGTTTTTT
TRBV29-1	TRBD1	TRBJ1-2	CSVFTGGNYGYTF	TGCAGCGTTTTTACAGGGGGAAACTATGGCTACACCTTC
TRBV5-1	-	TRBJ1-2	CASSLNFIVQGKRYGYTF	TGCGCCAGCAGCTTGAACTTTATAGTCCAGGGAAAGAGGTATGGCTACACCTTC
TRBV6-2/TRBV6-3	-	TRBJ1-6	CASSYGRNSPLHF	TGTGCCAGCAGTTACGGCAGGAATTCACCCCTCCACTTT
TRBV13	TRBD1	TRBJ2-6	CASSTRTGDFYSGANVLTF	TGTGCCAGCAGCACACGGACAGGGGACTTCTACTCTGGGGCCAACGTCCTGACTTTC
TRBV11-3	TRBD1	TRBJ2-3	CASSPRGRSTDTQYF	TGTGCCAGCAGCCCAAGGGGGCGCAGCACAGATACGCAGTATTTT
TRBV7-2	-	TRBJ1-1	CASSSAGGTEAFF	TGTGCCAGCAGCTCGGCCGGGGGCACTGAAGCTTTCTTT
TRBV6-5	-	TRBJ2-1	CASSRDSYNEQFF	TGTGCCAGCAGCCGGGACTCCTACAATGAGCAGTTCTTC
TRBV7-9	TRBD1	TRBJ2-7	CASRSEIGTGEYEQYF	TGTGCCAGCAGGTCCGAAATCGGGACAGGGGAGTACGAGCAGTACTTC